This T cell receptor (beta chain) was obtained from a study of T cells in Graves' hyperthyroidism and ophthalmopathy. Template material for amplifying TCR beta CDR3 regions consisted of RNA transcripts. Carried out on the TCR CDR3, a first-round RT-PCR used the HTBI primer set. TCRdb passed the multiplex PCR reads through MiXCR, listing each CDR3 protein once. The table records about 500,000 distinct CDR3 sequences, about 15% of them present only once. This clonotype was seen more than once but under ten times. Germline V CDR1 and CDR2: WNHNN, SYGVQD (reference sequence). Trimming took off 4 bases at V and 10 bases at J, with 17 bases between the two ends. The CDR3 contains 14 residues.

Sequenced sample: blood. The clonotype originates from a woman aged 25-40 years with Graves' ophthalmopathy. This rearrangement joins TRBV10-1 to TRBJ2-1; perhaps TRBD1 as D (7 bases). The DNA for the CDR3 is TGCGCCAGCAGTGTGACAGGGAATCTAGCGGAGCAGTTCTTC. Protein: CASSVTGNLAEQFF.